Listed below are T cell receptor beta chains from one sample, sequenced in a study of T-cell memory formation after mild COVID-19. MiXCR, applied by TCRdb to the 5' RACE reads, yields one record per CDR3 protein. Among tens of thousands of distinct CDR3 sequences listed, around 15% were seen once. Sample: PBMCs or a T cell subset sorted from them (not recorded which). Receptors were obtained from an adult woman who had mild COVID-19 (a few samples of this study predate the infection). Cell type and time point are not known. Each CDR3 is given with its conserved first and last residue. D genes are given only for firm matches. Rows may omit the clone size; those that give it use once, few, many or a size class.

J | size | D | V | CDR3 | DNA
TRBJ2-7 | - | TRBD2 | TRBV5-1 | CASSSGTNSYEQYF | TGCGCCAGCAGCTCAGGGACTAATTCCTACGAGCAGTACTTC
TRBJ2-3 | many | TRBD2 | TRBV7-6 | CASSVSGGSTDTQYF | TGTGCCAGCAGCGTGAGCGGGGGTAGCACAGATACGCAGTATTTT
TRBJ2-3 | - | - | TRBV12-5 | CASCISTDTQYF | TGTGCTAGTTGTATAAGCACAGATACGCAGTATTTT
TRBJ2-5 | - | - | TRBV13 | CASSLGRVGETQYF | TGTGCCAGCAGCTTAGGGAGGGTCGGGGAGACCCAGTACTTC
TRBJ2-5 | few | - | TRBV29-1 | CSVEGGIQETQYF | TGCAGCGTTGAGGGGGGAATCCAAGAGACCCAGTACTTC
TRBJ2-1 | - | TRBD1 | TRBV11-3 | CASSLGGTGGNEQFF | TGTGCCAGCAGCTTAGGAGGGACAGGGGGCAATGAGCAGTTCTTC
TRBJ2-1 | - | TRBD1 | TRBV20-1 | CSAPGGFDYNEQFF | TGCAGTGCCCCAGGGGGCTTTGACTACAATGAGCAGTTCTTC
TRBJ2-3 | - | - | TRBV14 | CASSQEDIYTDTQYF | TGTGCCAGCAGCCAAGAGGACATATACACAGATACGCAGTATTTT
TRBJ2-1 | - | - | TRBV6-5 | CASSYSLPGGTPNNEQFF | TGTGCCAGCAGTTACTCCCTTCCAGGCGGGACCCCCAACAATGAGCAGTTCTTC
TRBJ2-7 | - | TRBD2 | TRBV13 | CASSLRLAEMYEQYF | TGTGCCAGCAGCTTGCGACTAGCGGAGATGTACGAGCAGTACTTC
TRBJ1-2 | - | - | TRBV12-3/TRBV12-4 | CASGTSGYKGSNYGYTF | TGTGCCAGCGGCACAAGCGGGTACAAGGGGTCTAACTATGGCTACACCTTC
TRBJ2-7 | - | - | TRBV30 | CAWSHRFDSDSYEQYF | TGTGCCTGGAGTCACAGATTCGACAGTGACTCCTACGAGCAGTACTTC
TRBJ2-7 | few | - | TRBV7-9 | CASSPPHTSREQYF | TGTGCCAGCAGCCCCCCCCATACCTCAAGAGAGCAGTACTTC
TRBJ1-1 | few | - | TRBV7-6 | CASSLAGGYTEAFF | TGTGCCAGCAGCTTAGCAGGAGGATACACTGAAGCTTTCTTT
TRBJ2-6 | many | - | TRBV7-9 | CASSLGGANVLTF | TGTGCCAGCAGCTTAGGTGGGGCCAACGTCCTGACTTTC
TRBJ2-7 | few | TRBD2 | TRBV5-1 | CASSTPTSGSYEQYF | TGCGCCAGCAGCACTCCGACTAGCGGGAGCTACGAGCAGTACTTC
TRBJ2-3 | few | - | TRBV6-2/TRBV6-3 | CASSYHYTDTQYF | TGTGCCAGCAGTTACCACTATACAGATACGCAGTATTTT
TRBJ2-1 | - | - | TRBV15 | CATSREVGGQNEQFF | TGTGCCACCAGCAGAGAGGTAGGGGGTCAGAATGAGCAGTTCTTC
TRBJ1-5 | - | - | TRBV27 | CASSLWGPSSDQPQHF | TGTGCCAGCAGTTTATGGGGGCCTTCGTCCGATCAGCCCCAGCATTTT
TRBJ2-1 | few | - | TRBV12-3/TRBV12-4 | CASTAGAGVYNEQFF | TGTGCCAGCACCGCAGGGGCGGGGGTATACAATGAGCAGTTCTTC
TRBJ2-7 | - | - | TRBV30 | CAWSSTSSQLASLYEQYF | TGTGCCTGGAGTTCCACCTCCTCACAACTAGCTTCCCTTTACGAGCAGTACTTC
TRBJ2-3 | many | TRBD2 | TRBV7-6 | CASSRAGGQADTQYF | TGTGCCAGCAGTCGAGCGGGAGGGCAAGCAGATACGCAGTATTTT
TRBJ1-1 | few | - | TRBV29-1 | CSVGRAYTEAFF | TGCAGCGTTGGGAGGGCATACACTGAAGCTTTCTTT
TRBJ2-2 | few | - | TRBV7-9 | CASSRLTGNTGELFF | TGTGCCAGCAGCCGCCTGACAGGGAACACCGGGGAGCTGTTTTTT
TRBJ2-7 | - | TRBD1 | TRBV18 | CASSPNLWDSSEQYF | TGTGCCAGCTCACCTAACCTATGGGACAGTTCCGAGCAGTACTTC
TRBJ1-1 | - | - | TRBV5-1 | CASSLGPLSTEAFF | TGCGCCAGCAGCTTGGGGCCCCTAAGCACTGAAGCTTTCTTT
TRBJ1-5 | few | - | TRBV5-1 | CASSLGDGGNQPQHF | TGCGCCAGCAGCTTGGGAGACGGTGGCAATCAGCCCCAGCATTTT
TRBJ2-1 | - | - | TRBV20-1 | CSAREGPDHEQFF | TGCAGTGCTAGAGAGGGACCTGACCATGAGCAGTTCTTC
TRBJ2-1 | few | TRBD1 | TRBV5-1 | CASSPGTGELSYNEQFF | TGCGCCAGCAGCCCCGGGACAGGCGAACTCTCCTACAATGAGCAGTTCTTC
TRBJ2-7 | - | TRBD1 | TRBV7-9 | CASSQWTGPGQYF | TGTGCCAGCAGCCAGTGGACAGGGCCTGGGCAGTACTTC
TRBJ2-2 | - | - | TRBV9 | CASSVRDGELFF | TGTGCCAGCAGCGTTCGGGACGGGGAGCTGTTTTTT
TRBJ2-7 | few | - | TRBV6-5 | CASSYGAGTNEQYF | TGTGCCAGCAGTTACGGCGCCGGGACAAACGAGCAGTACTTC
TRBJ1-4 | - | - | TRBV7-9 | CASSLDREKLFF | TGTGCCAGCAGCCTGGACCGAGAAAAACTGTTTTTT
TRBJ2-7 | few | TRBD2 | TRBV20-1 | CSAVASGYEQYF | TGCAGTGCTGTGGCTAGCGGCTACGAGCAGTACTTC
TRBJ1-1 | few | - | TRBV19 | CASSVHGGMNTEAFF | TGTGCCAGTAGTGTCCACGGGGGAATGAACACTGAAGCTTTCTTT
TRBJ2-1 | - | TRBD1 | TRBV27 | CASSSWTGVNEQFF | TGTGCCAGCAGTTCTTGGACAGGGGTAAATGAGCAGTTCTTC
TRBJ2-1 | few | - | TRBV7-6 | CASSVPGVEQFF | TGTGCCAGCAGCGTTCCAGGGGTCGAGCAGTTCTTC
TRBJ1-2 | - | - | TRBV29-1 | CSALGDGGPRDYGYTF | TGCAGCGCCCTGGGGGATGGGGGGCCGCGCGACTATGGCTACACCTTC
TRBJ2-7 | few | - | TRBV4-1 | CASSPDGYYEQYF | TGCGCCAGCAGCCCGGACGGCTACTACGAGCAGTACTTC
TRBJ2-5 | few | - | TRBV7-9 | CASTVRQKETQYF | TGTGCCAGCACCGTTCGACAGAAGGAGACCCAGTACTTC
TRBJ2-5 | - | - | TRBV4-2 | CASSHEETQYF | TGTGCCAGCAGCCATGAAGAGACCCAGTACTTC
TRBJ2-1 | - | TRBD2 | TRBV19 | CASSAHSGASYNEQFF | TGTGCCAGTAGTGCACATAGCGGGGCTTCCTACAATGAGCAGTTCTTC
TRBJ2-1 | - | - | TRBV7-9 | CASSLLPGPPFEEQFF | TGTGCCAGCAGCTTACTCCCCGGACCCCCCTTCGAGGAGCAGTTCTTC
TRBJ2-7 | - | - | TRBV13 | CASSLRSYSYEQYF | TGTGCCAGCAGCTTACGGAGCTACTCCTACGAGCAGTACTTC
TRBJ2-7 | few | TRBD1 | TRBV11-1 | CASSLKGQGHYYEQYF | TGTGCCAGCAGCCTCAAGGGACAGGGCCATTACTACGAGCAGTACTTC
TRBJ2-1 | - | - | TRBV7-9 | CASSSKGNEQFF | TGTGCCAGCAGCTCAAAGGGTAATGAGCAGTTCTTC
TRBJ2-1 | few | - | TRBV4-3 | CASSQDRFGGGEQFF | TGCGCCAGCAGCCAAGATCGGTTTGGCGGGGGCGAGCAGTTCTTC
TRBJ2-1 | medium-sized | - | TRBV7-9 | CASSPVMGGDNEQFF | TGTGCCAGCAGCCCGGTGATGGGCGGCGACAATGAGCAGTTCTTC
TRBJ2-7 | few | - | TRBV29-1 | CSVEEGDRSSYEQYF | TGCAGCGTTGAAGAAGGGGACCGGAGCTCCTACGAGCAGTACTTC
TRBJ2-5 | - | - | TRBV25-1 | CASSAQGGAPETQYF | TGTGCCAGCAGTGCCCAGGGCGGGGCCCCGGAGACCCAGTACTTC
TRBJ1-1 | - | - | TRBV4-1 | CASSQESGRTEAFF | TGCGCCAGCAGCCAAGAATCAGGGAGGACTGAAGCTTTCTTT
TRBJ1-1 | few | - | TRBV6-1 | CASSEWGTNTEAFF | TGTGCCAGCAGTGAATGGGGGACGAACACTGAAGCTTTCTTT
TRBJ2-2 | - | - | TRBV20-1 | CSAEGDSNTGELFF | TGCAGTGCGGAGGGGGACTCGAACACCGGGGAGCTGTTTTTT
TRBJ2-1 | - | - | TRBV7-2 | CASGLPRDEQFF | TGTGCCAGCGGACTACCTAGGGATGAGCAGTTCTTC
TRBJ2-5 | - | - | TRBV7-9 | CASSWAVGETQYF | TGTGCCAGCAGCTGGGCAGTGGGAGAGACCCAGTACTTC
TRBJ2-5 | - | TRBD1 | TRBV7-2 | CASRNTGGEEETQYF | TGTGCCAGCAGAAACACAGGGGGCGAGGAAGAGACCCAGTACTTC
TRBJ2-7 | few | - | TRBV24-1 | CATSDVQGGFYEQYF | TGTGCCACCAGTGATGTACAGGGAGGTTTCTACGAGCAGTACTTC
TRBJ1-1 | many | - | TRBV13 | CASSPRGLNTEAFF | TGTGCCAGCAGCCCGCGGGGCCTGAACACTGAAGCTTTCTTT
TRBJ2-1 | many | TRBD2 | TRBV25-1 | CASSAPREAGGDPEQFF | TGTGCCAGCAGCGCCCCGCGGGAAGCGGGAGGCGATCCGGAGCAGTTCTTC